This passage covers 7 T cell receptor beta chains from one sample sequenced in a study of T cells in women clearing cervical HPV infection. The table came from immunoSEQ multiplex PCR; TCRdb's copy has only in-frame clones and leaves some out. In all, the sample yields some 25,000 clones. The source material was blood buffy coat. These receptors all come from a woman between 18 and 75 years old with a cervical HPV16 infection that either progressed to CIN3+ or cleared (not recorded which).

Points on this clone: The observed sequence ends 3 residues before the CDR3 terminus, with the missing tail filled in from the germline J gene. The rearrangement joins TRBV20-1 to TRBJ2-5; D ambiguous. V was cut by 3 bases and J by 4 bases, with 12 bases left in between. The CDR3 runs 13 residues. Germline V gives CDR1 DFQATT, CDR2 SNEGSKA (reference sequence). The CDR3 region is CSASIVAGETQYF. The DNA read from the CDR3 is TGCAGTGCTAGCATCGTAGCCGGAGAGACC.

Points on this clone: The CDR3 is cut off 3 residues early in the read; its end comes from the germline J gene. The V and J genes are TRBV7-9 and TRBJ2-2, with TRBD1 matching over 7 bases. Germline CDR1 is SEHNR and CDR2 is FQNEAQ (reference sequence). This CDR3 is built from 15 residues. The V gene end was trimmed by 5 bases and the J gene end by 2 bases; junction bases not matched to a gene: 5. The CDR3 sequence: CASSPRDSNTGELFF. The sequenced CDR3 bases are TGTGCCAGCAGCCCACGGGACAGCAACACCGGGGAG.

Points on this clone: The junction departs from germline at one end; a sequencing error may be responsible. The CDR3 end lies 3 residues beyond the end of the read and is filled in from the germline J gene. The V call is TRBV5-1, the J call TRBJ2-7; TRBD2 is a possible D gene (5 bases). Germline V gene data show CDR1 as SGHRS and CDR2 as YFSETQ. The CDR3 contains 14 residues. The CDR3 is CASRRVATSHEQYF. The DNA read from the CDR3 is TGCGCCAGCAGGAGGGTAGCGACCTCCCACGAG.

Note on this clone: The CDR3 end falls 3 residues outside the read, so it is completed with the germline J gene. The chain joins TRBV2 to TRBJ2-2; 10 bases map to TRBD2. The CDR3 extends over 15 amino acids. Trimming at V came to 4 bases and at J to 5 bases, leaving 4 bases not matched to a gene. Germline V lookup: CDR1 SNHLY, CDR2 FYNNEI. The CDR3 reads CASSGAGGHTGELFF. The CDR3 DNA, read in part, is TGTGCCAGCAGTGGAGCGGGGGGGCATACCGGGGAG.

Regarding this clone: The missing CDR3 end, 3 residues past where the read stops, is filled in from the germline J gene. The chain employs TRBV6-1 and TRBJ1-1; no clear D gene. The CDR3 runs 14 residues. CDR1 is MNHNS, CDR2 SASEGT, per germline. V was cut by 3 bases and J by 1 base, with 9 bases left in between. Partial CDR3 DNA: TGTGCCAGCAGTGATTTATCAGGGAACACTGAA. This gives the protein CASSDLSGNTE. The CDR3 in full is CASSDLSGNTEAFF.

Note on this clone: The read ends 3 residues early relative to the CDR3; the germline J gene fills the gap. The rearrangement links TRBV10-1 to TRBJ2-3; TRBD2 matches 8 bases. This CDR3 is 15 amino acids long. From germline, CDR1 is WNHNN and CDR2 SYGVQD (reference sequence). V dropped 2 bases and J dropped 3; count of bases not matched to a gene: 4. CDR3 sequence: CASSEAGLETDTQYF. The sequenced part of the CDR3 DNA is TGCGCCAGCAGTGAGGCGGGACTAGAAACAGATACG.

A remark on this clone: The CDR3 goes on 3 residues after the read ends, and that part is filled in from the germline J gene. V and J are TRBV19 and TRBJ2-3, with D possibly TRBD2 on 5 matching bases. Germline V CDR1 and CDR2: LNHDA, SQIVND (reference sequence). V lost 9 bases, J lost 4 bases, and 11 bases lay in between. There are 12 residues in the CDR3. Partial CDR3 DNA: TGTGCCAGCTTCTCCGGGGCAGATACG. Its translation: CASFSGADT. The CDR3 reads in full as CASFSGADTQYF. Based on the CDR3 plus reference TRBV19 and TRBJ2-3, the full variable domain is DGGITQSPKYLFRKEGQNVTLSCEQNLNHDAMYWYRQDPGQGLRLIYYSQIVNDFQKGDIAEGYSVSREKKESFPLTVTSAQKNPTAFYLCASFSGADTQYFGPGTRLTVL.